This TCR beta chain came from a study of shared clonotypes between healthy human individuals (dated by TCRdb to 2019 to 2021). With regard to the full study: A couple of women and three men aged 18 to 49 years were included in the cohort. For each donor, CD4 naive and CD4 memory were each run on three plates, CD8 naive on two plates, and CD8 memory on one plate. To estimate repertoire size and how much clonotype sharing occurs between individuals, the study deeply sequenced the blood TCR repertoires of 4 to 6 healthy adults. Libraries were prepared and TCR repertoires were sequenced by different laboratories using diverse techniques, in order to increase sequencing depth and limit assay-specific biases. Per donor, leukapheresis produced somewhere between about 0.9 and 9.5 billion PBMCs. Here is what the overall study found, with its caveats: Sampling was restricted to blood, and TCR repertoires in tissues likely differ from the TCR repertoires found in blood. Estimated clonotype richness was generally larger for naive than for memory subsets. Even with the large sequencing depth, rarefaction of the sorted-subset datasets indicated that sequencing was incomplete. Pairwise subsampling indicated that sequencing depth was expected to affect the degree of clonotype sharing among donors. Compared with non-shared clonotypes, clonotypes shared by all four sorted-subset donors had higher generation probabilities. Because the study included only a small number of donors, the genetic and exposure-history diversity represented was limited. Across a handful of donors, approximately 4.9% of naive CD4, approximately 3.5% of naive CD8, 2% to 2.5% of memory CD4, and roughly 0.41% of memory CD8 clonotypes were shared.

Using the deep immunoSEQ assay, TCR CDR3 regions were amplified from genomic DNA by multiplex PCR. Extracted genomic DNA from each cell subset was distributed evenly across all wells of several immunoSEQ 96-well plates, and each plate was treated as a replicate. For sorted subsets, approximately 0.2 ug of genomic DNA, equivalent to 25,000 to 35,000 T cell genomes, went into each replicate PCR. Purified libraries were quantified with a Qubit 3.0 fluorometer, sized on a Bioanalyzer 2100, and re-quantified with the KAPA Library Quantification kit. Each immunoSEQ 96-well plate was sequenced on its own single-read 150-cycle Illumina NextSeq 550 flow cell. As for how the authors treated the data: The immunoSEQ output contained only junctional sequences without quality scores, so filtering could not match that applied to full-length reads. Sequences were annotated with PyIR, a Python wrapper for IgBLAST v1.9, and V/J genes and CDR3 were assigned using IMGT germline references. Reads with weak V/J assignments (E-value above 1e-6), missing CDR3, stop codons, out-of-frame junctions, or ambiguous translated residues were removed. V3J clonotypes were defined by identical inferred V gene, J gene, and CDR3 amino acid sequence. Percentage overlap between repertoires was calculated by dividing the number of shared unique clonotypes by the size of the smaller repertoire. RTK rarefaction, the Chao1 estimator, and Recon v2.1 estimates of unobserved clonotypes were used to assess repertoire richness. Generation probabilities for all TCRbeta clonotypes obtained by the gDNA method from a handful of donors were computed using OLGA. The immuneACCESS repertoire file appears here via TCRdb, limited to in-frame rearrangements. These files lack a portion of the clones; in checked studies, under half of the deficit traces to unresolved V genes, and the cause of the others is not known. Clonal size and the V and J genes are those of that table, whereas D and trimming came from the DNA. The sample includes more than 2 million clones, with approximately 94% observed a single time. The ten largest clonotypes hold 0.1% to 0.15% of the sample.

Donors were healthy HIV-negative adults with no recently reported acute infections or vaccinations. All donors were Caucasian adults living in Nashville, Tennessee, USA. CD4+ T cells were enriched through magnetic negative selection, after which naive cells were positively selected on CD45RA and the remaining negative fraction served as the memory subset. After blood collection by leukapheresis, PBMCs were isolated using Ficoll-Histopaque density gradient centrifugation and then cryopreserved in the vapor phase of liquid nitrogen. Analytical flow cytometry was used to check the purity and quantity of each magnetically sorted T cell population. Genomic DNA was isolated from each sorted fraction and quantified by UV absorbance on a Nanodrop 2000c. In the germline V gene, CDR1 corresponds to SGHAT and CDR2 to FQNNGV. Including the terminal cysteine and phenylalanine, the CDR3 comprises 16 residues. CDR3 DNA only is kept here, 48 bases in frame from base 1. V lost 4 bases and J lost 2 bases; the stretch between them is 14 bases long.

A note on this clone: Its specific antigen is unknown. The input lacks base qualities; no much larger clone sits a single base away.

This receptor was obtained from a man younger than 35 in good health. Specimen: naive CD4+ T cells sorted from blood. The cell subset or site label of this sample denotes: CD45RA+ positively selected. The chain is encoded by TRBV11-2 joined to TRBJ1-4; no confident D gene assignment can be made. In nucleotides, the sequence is TGTGCCAGCAGCTCCCGGGCAGCGGGCACTAATGAAAAACTGTTTTTT. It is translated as CASSSRAAGTNEKLFF.